These 19 T cell receptor beta chains came from one sample sequenced in a study of T cell responses to AZD1222 COVID-19 vaccine. Produced via immunoSEQ multiplex PCR; TCRdb's table is partial and in-frame only. This table holds more than 60,000 clones, 83% found once. The sequences come from peripheral blood, collected 28 days after the second AZD1222 dose. Receptors originate from an adult who received the AZD1222 COVID-19 vaccine.

The rearrangement links TRBV6-5 to TRBJ1-2, with 9 positions matching TRBD1. V lost 0 bases to trimming and J lost 8 bases; unmatched junction nucleotides: 10. The CDR3 spans 16 residues. Germline V lookup: CDR1 MNHEY, CDR2 SVGAGI. CDR3 loop: CASSYSRTGVTGGYTF. DNA of the CDR3: TGTGCCAGCAGTTACTCGAGGACAGGGGTAACGGGGGGCTACACCTTC.

The chain employs TRBV10-3 and TRBJ1-4, with D perhaps TRBD1 (5 bases). The germline CDR1 and CDR2 sequences are ENHRY and SYGVKD. V lost 0 bases and J 7 bases, leaving 9 bases between the germline ends. The CDR3 runs 14 residues. CDR3 loop: CAISESSGVEKLFF. As DNA, the CDR3 is TGTGCCATCAGTGAGTCGTCGGGGGTTGAAAAACTGTTTTTT.

The rearrangement links TRBV7-2 to TRBJ2-1; 10 positions agree with TRBD2. This CDR3 comprises 18 residues. J was trimmed by 0 bases and V by 7 bases; bases with no gene match: 12. CDR1 and CDR2 (germline): SGHTA, FQGNSA. The CDR3 sequence is CASNPGLATPSSYNEQFF. CDR3 DNA sequence: TGTGCCAGCAACCCGGGACTAGCGACCCCAAGCTCCTACAATGAGCAGTTCTTC.

In its sample, this clone was seen once. CDR3 bases: TGTGCCAGCAGCTTACAGCAGGATCAGCCCCAGCATTTT. This sequence encodes CASSLQQDQPQHF. V and J are TRBV7-9 and TRBJ1-5, with D uncertain. The ends were cut back, 2 bases at V and 5 bases at J, with 7 bases in the middle. This CDR3 contains 13 residues. The V gene's germline CDR1 is SEHNR and CDR2 FQNEAQ (reference sequence).

V gene TRBV28 combines with J gene TRBJ2-7, with 10 bases aligning to TRBD2. The V gene end was trimmed by 6 bases and the J gene end by 3 bases; junction bases not matched to a gene: 8. The CDR3 runs to 15 residues. Germline-derived CDR1 and CDR2 are MDHEN and SYDVKM. The CDR3 here is CASSNGASGSYEQYF. The CDR3, as DNA: TGTGCCAGCAGCAACGGGGCTAGCGGGAGCTACGAGCAGTACTTC.

The chain is built from TRBV20-1 and TRBJ1-6; 7 bases are a match to TRBD1. Germline CDR1 reads DFQATT; CDR2 reads SNEGSKA (reference sequence). The CDR3 runs 14 residues. Trimming removed 3 bases from V and 6 bases from J; junction bases left unmatched: 5. CDR3 residues: CSASAGTANSPLHF. The CDR3 region has the DNA TGCAGTGCTAGTGCCGGGACAGCTAATTCACCCCTCCACTTT.

This chain's CDR3 is CASSSAAGGTGAGYTF. DNA for the CDR3: TGTGCCAGCAGTTCAGCGGCGGGCGGGACAGGGGCCGGCTACACCTTC. This rearrangement joins TRBV28 to TRBJ1-2, with 10 positions matching TRBD1. The CDR3 extends over 16 amino acids. The germline V gene has CDR1 MDHEN and CDR2 SYDVKM. J gave up 8 bases and V 4 bases, and 13 bases lay outside the gene matches.

This clone was seen only once. This chain joins TRBV5-1 and TRBJ2-5; tentatively, D is TRBD1 (5 bases). The CDR3 has 14 residues. Germline assignment: CDR1 SGHRS and CDR2 YFSETQ. V was trimmed by 0 bases and J by 0 bases, leaving 6 bases between them. This chain's CDR3 is CASSLEGDQETQYF. DNA for the CDR3: TGCGCCAGCAGCTTGGAAGGGGACCAAGAGACCCAGTACTTC.

V is TRBV11-2 and J is TRBJ2-7; D is uncertain. Germline V lookup: CDR1 SGHAT, CDR2 FQNNGV. V was trimmed by 3 bases and J by 1 base, leaving 13 bases between them. The CDR3 is 15 residues long. This CDR3 is CASSFAGVGSYEQYF. The CDR3 nucleotides read TGTGCCAGCAGCTTCGCTGGGGTTGGGTCCTACGAGCAGTACTTC.

This chain uses TRBV2 with TRBJ1-1; unclear D gene. V gave up 1 base and J gave up 9 bases, with 12 bases separating them. This CDR3 has 13 amino acids. CDR1 is SNHLY and CDR2 is FYNNEI in the germline V gene. As DNA, the CDR3 is TGTGCCAGCAGTGAAGTTCGGGATTCACAAGCTTTCTTT. This sequence encodes CASSEVRDSQAFF.

The rearrangement links TRBV7-2 to TRBJ2-3; no clear D gene. Per germline, CDR1 SGHTA and CDR2 FQGNSA. The V end lost 5 bases, the J end lost 7 bases, and 16 bases lay between the germline ends. This CDR3 has 14 residues. The CDR3 region has the DNA TGTGCCAGCAGCCCCCAGACCCAGCGAAATACGCAGTATTTT. Its translation is CASSPQTQRNTQYF.

This chain uses TRBV27 with TRBJ2-7; D is undetermined. The CDR3 consists of 15 residues. Germline CDR1 reads MNHEY; CDR2 reads SMNVEV (reference sequence). Trimming cost V 5 bases and J 0 bases, with 14 bases left between them. CDR3 residues: CASSPRPAFSYEQYF. The CDR3 DNA reads TGTGCCAGCAGTCCCCGGCCAGCCTTCTCCTACGAGCAGTACTTC.

The V and J genes are TRBV6-2 or TRBV6-3 and TRBJ2-2; 12 bases fit TRBD2. CDR3 length: 15 amino acids. Germline V gives CDR1 MNHEY, CDR2 SVGEGT. J lost 7 bases, V lost 6 bases, and 6 bases had no gene match. This chain's CDR3 is CASSSTSGRNGELFF. The CDR3 DNA follows: TGTGCCAGCAGCAGCACTAGCGGGAGGAACGGGGAGCTGTTTTTT.

V usage is TRBV28 and J usage is TRBJ2-7; D could derive from TRBD1 or TRBD2 (6 bases each). The CDR3 loop spans 14 amino acids. Trimming stripped 3 bases from V and 6 bases from J, with 15 bases between. Per the germline V gene, CDR1 is MDHEN and CDR2 is SYDVKM. The CDR3 DNA sequence: TGTGCCAGCAGTTTTGATACGGGGGCGGCCGAGCAGTACTTC. Translated: CASSFDTGAAEQYF.

The chain uses TRBV7-9 and TRBJ1-5; D is unclear. The length of the CDR3 is 14 residues. The V gene lost 8 bases and the J gene lost 0 bases, with 11 bases spanning the gap. Germline CDR1 reads SEHNR; CDR2 reads FQNEAQ (reference sequence). The CDR3 sequence: CASSTVYSNQPQHF. The CDR3 nucleotides are TGTGCCAGCTCCACAGTATATAGCAATCAGCCCCAGCATTTT.

This clone appeared a few times. The chain links TRBV2 to TRBJ1-6; D is perhaps TRBD1 (5 bases). V was shortened by 7 bases and J by 5 bases, with 15 bases between the two germline ends. Germline values: CDR1 SNHLY, CDR2 FYNNEI. CDR3 length: 15 residues. The CDR3 spells CASISGTENNSPLHF. The CDR3 bases are TGTGCCAGCATTTCAGGGACGGAGAATAATTCACCCCTCCACTTT.

This rearrangement joins TRBV19 to TRBJ2-1, with 7 bases lining up with TRBD2. Germline CDR1 reads LNHDA; CDR2 reads SQIVND (reference sequence). Trimming at V came to 7 bases and at J to 0 bases, leaving 9 bases not matched to a gene. The CDR3 has 16 amino acids. CDR3 DNA sequence: TGTGCCAGTACCCCGGCTAGCGGTAGCTCCTACAATGAGCAGTTCTTC. This encodes CASTPASGSSYNEQFF.

The V and J genes are TRBV6-5 and TRBJ2-1; D is unresolved. This CDR3 has 15 amino acids. V shed 0 bases and J shed 4 bases, with 10 bases lying between them. CDR1 is MNHEY, CDR2 SVGAGI, per germline. CDR3 nucleotides: TGTGCCAGCAGTTACTCGATTGTTCAGTACAATGAGCAGTTCTTC. Protein: CASSYSIVQYNEQFF.

The chain couples TRBV19 to TRBJ1-4; D perhaps matches TRBD1 (5 bases). With 0 bases removed from V and 6 bases from J, the gap between germline ends came to 11 bases. The CDR3 contains 15 residues. Germline loops: CDR1 LNHDA, CDR2 SQIVND (reference sequence). In nucleotides, the CDR3 is TGTGCCAGTAGTATAGAACGGACCAGGGATGAAAAACTGTTTTTT. Residues: CASSIERTRDEKLFF.